The text below deals with one TCR beta chain. Its antigen is not known. Germline loops: CDR1 KGHSH, CDR2 LQKENI. V was trimmed by 3 bases and J by 6 bases, leaving 12 bases between them. The CDR3 runs 13 residues. The data derive from a study of shared clonotypes between healthy human individuals. About the research overall: Each donor had three CD4 naive, three CD4 memory, two CD8 naive and one CD8 memory plate. The study, taken as a whole, reports: Between a few donors, naive CD4 clonotypes were shared at a level of approximately 5%.

Sequencing was performed with immunoSEQ multiplex PCR; in TCRdb, only in-frame clones are kept and a portion is missing. The sample has some 2,000,000 clones; about 94% are singletons. Cells designated naive CD8 were CD45RO-negative and were positively selected for CCR7, with terminally differentiated effector memory CD45RA+ cells excluded. The sample was naive CD8+ T cells sorted from blood. The V call is TRBV18, the J call TRBJ2-7; D is unclear. The TCR sequence derives from a man aged 18 to 35 in good health. The CDR3 here is CASSPDGVREQYF. The CDR3 DNA reads as TGTGCCAGCTCACCCGACGGCGTGCGCGAGCAGTACTTC.